The 16 T cell receptor beta chains below were found in one sample sequenced in a study of T cells in Graves' hyperthyroidism and ophthalmopathy. Amplification of TCR beta CDR3 regions was performed using RNA transcripts as template. HTBI primers were the set used in a first-round RT-PCR of the TCR CDR3. Via MiXCR, TCRdb re-called the multiplex PCR reads, giving one row per CDR3 protein. The sample consists of 500,000 or so distinct CDR3 sequences, roughly 16% of them appearing once. The material sequenced was blood. The receptors were gathered from a woman aged 25 to 45 with Graves' ophthalmopathy.

This clonotype was detected many times. The CDR3 DNA reads as TGTGCCAGCAGCTTAGACGGGGGGCCGAACACTGAAGCTTTCTTT. Its protein is CASSLDGGPNTEAFF. The genes are TRBV11-2 and TRBJ1-1, with a tentative D call TRBD1 (6 bases). V lost 0 bases to trimming and J lost 1 base, with 9 bases between them. This CDR3 has 15 residues. CDR1 and CDR2 (germline): SGHAT, FQNNGV.

This clonotype was seen ten or more times. The chain is built from TRBV12-3 or TRBV12-4 and TRBJ2-1, with 10 bases aligning to TRBD2. The CDR3 runs to 14 residues. Losses at the gene ends were 5 bases for V and 8 bases for J; bases not matched to a gene: 6. CDR3 in DNA: TGTGCCAGCAGTCTTAGCGGGAGGCTCGATGAGCAGTTCTTC. Translation: CASSLSGRLDEQFF.

In its sample, this clonotype was seen a few times. The CDR3 DNA reads as TGTGCCAGCAGCCAGATTGGGGGAGCCGGGACTAGAAACACCGGGGAGCTGTTTTTT. Protein sequence: CASSQIGGAGTRNTGELFF. The genes are TRBV3-1 and TRBJ2-2; 8 bases match TRBD2. The CDR3 totals 19 residues. Germline V gene data show CDR1 as LGHDT and CDR2 as YNNKEL (reference sequence). V was clipped by 3 bases and J by 2 bases; unmatched bases: 14.

The CDR3 reads CSGQAGSSYNEQFF. The CDR3 DNA sequence: TGCAGCGGACAAGCGGGAAGCTCCTACAATGAGCAGTTCTTC. The chain employs TRBV29-1 and TRBJ2-1; 7 bases match TRBD2. The V segment lost 7 bases and the J segment 0 bases; nucleotides outside the gene matches: 6. The CDR3 is 14 amino acids. Germline V lookup: CDR1 SQVTM, CDR2 ANQGSEA.

This clonotype was counted ten times or more. V gene TRBV30 combines with J gene TRBJ2-3, with D uncertain. V lost 0 bases, J lost 11 bases, and 12 bases lay in between. Per germline, CDR1 GTSNPN and CDR2 SVGIG (reference sequence). This CDR3 comprises 12 residues. The CDR3 is CAWSVLPSGQYF. CDR3 in DNA: TGTGCCTGGAGTGTCCTACCATCGGGGCAGTATTTT. The whole variable domain, remainder taken from reference TRBV30 and TRBJ2-3, is SQTIHQWPATLVQPVGSPLSLECTVEGTSNPNLYWYRQAAGRGLQLLFYSVGIGQISSEVPQNLSASRPQDRQFILSSKKLLLSDSGFYLCAWSVLPSGQYFGPGTRLTVL.

This clonotype has just a few counts. The chain joins TRBV3-1 to TRBJ2-7, with 8 bases lining up with TRBD1. V was pared by 3 bases and J by 6 bases, with 10 bases of the junction left unmatched. CDR1 LGHDT and CDR2 YNNKEL come from the germline V gene (reference sequence). The CDR3 contains 15 residues. In nucleotides, the CDR3 is TGTGCCAGCAGCCAGCCCACAGGGGGGCTAATCGAGCAGTACTTC. It translates to CASSQPTGGLIEQYF.

This clonotype appeared many times. The chain links TRBV11-2 to TRBJ2-3, with D unclear. Germline V lookup: CDR1 SGHAT, CDR2 FQNNGV. The CDR3 sequence is 15 residues long. V was shortened by 4 bases and J by 2 bases, with 13 bases between the two germline ends. CDR3 bases: TGTGCCAGCAGCTCTAGAGCGTCAGCCACAGATACGCAGTATTTT. It specifies CASSSRASATDTQYF.

This clonotype has more than one count but fewer than ten. Written as DNA, the CDR3 is TGCAGCGTCTCCGAAAATAGCAATCAGCCCCAGCATTTT. Translated: CSVSENSNQPQHF. The chain joins TRBV29-1 to TRBJ1-5, with D uncertain. V was shortened by 6 bases and J by 0 bases, with 9 bases between the two germline ends. The CDR3 consists of 13 residues. In germline, CDR1 is SQVTM, CDR2 ANQGSEA.

This clonotype was counted only a few times. V gene TRBV6-6 combines with J gene TRBJ1-1; D call uncertain. V lost 0 bases and J 4 bases, leaving 18 bases between the germline ends. Germline lookup yields CDR1 MNHNY and CDR2 SVGAGI (reference sequence). The CDR3 is 17 amino acids. The CDR3 spells CASSYSGALGSGTEAFF. The CDR3 DNA is TGTGCCAGCAGTTACTCGGGTGCATTGGGGTCCGGCACTGAAGCTTTCTTT.

This clonotype appeared many times. The chain carries TRBV18 and TRBJ1-1; no reliable D call. This CDR3 comprises 14 residues. Trimming pared 2 bases from V and 1 base from J, leaving 8 bases between. Germline V gene data show CDR1 as KGHSH and CDR2 as LQKENI. DNA for the CDR3: TGTGCCAGCTCACCAAAGCGGGAGAACACTGAAGCTTTCTTT. Its protein product is CASSPKRENTEAFF.

This clonotype was observed a handful of times. The chain links TRBV7-2 to TRBJ2-2; D is ambiguous. In germline, CDR1 is SGHTA, CDR2 FQGNSA. The V and J ends lost 4 bases and 4 bases respectively, with 19 bases between them. CDR3 size: 17 residues. The CDR3 sequence: CASSSLGSLTRTGELFF. In DNA, the CDR3 is TGTGCCAGCAGCTCACTGGGGTCCTTGACTCGCACCGGGGAGCTGTTTTTT.

The chain joins TRBV9 to TRBJ2-2; D perhaps matches TRBD1 (6 bases). The CDR3 is made up of 15 amino acids. Germline V gene lookup returns CDR1 SGDLS and CDR2 YYNGEE. Trimming stripped 3 bases from V and 2 bases from J, with 11 bases between. The CDR3 sequence is CASSGDTLNTGELFF. In DNA form, the CDR3 reads TGTGCCAGCAGCGGGGACACTTTAAACACCGGGGAGCTGTTTTTT.

Many counts were recorded for this clonotype. CDR3 in amino acids: CASKGTDTQYF. The CDR3, as DNA: TGTGCCAGCAAGGGCACAGATACGCAGTATTTT. The rearrangement uses TRBV6-1 and TRBJ2-3; D is unclear. V was shortened by 7 bases and J by 1 base, with 3 bases between the two germline ends. This CDR3 region has 11 residues. In germline, CDR1 is MNHNS, CDR2 SASEGT.

This clonotype was detected a few times. A clone one base away is much larger, so this may be a read error. The gene calls are TRBV12-3 or TRBV12-4 and TRBJ2-7; TRBD2 aligns across 10 bases. The CDR3 has 16 residues. CDR3 amino acids: CASSPRSGRDPYERYF. CDR3 in DNA: TGTGCCAGCAGTCCCCGCAGCGGGAGGGACCCCTACGAGCGGTACTTC.

CDR3 bases: TGTGCCAGCAGTGCTCGACAGGCCGGGCAGCCCCAGCATTTT. Encoded protein: CASSARQAGQPQHF. The chain joins TRBV2 to TRBJ1-5; TRBD1 is a possible D gene (6 bases). The germline gives CDR1 SNHLY, CDR2 FYNNEI. V was cut by 4 bases and J by 7 bases, with 14 bases left in between. The CDR3 totals 14 residues.

The V call is TRBV6-4, the J call TRBJ2-1; 9 nucleotides match TRBD2. This CDR3 has 16 residues. Germline V gives CDR1 MRHNA, CDR2 SNTAGT. The V and J ends lost 0 bases and 8 bases, in that order; junction bases with no gene match: 8. CDR3 in amino acids: CASSDSLAGGRDEQFF. The CDR3 DNA reads TGTGCCAGCAGTGACTCTCTGGCGGGAGGGCGTGATGAGCAGTTCTTC.